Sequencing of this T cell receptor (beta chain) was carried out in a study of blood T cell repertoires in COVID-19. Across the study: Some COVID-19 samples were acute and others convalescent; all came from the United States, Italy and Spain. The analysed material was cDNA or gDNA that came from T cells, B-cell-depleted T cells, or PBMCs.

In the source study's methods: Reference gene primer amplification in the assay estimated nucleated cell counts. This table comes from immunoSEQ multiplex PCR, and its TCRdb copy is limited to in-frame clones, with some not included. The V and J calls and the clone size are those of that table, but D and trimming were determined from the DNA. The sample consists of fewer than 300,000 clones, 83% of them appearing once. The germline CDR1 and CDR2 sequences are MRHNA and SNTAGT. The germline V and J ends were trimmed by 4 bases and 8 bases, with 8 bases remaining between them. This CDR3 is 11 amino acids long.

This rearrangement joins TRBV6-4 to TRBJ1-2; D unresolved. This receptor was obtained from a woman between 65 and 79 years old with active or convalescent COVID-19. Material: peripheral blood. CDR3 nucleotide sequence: TGTGCCAGCAGTGCGCCTAAGGGCTACACCTTC. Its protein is CASSAPKGYTF.